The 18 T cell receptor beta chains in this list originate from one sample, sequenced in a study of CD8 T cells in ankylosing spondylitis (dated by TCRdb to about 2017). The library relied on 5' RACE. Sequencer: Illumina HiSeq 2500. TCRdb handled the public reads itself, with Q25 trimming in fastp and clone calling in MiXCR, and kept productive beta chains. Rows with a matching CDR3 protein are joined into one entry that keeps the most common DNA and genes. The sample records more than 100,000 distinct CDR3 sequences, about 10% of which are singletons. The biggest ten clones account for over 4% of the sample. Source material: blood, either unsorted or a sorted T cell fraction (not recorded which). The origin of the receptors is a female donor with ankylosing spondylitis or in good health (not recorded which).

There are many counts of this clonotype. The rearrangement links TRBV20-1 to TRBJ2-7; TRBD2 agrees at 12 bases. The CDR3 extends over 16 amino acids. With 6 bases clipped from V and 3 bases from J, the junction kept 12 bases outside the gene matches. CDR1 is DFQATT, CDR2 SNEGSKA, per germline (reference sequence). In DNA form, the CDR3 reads TGCAGTGCGATACCATCGACTAGCGGGGGTAACTACGAGCAGTACTTC. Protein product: CSAIPSTSGGNYEQYF.

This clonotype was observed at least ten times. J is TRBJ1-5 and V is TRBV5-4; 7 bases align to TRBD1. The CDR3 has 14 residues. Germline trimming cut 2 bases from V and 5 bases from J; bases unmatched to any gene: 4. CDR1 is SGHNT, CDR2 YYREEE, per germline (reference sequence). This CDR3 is CASSLQGSHQPQHF. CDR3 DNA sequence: TGTGCCAGCAGCTTACAGGGGTCCCATCAGCCCCAGCATTTT.

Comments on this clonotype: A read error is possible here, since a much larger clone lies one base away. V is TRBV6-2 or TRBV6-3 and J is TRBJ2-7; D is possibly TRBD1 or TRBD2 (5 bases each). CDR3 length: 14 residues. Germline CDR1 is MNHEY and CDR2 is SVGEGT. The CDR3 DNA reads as TGTGCCAGCAGTTACGGAGAACCAGGGAGCGAGCAGCACTTC. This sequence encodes CASSYGEPGSEQHF.

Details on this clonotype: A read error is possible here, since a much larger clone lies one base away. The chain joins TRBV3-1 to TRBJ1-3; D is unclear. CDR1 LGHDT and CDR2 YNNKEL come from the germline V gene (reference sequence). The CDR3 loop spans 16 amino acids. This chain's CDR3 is CTSSPQGPLSGNTIYF. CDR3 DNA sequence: TGTACCAGCAGCCCACAAGGGCCCCTCTCTGGAAACACCATATATTTT.

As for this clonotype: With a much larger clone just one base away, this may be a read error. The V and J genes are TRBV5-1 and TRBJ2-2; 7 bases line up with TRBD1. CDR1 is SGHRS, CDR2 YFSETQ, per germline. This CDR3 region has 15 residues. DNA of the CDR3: TGCACCAGCTTCAAAGGGGGCGTGGGCACCGGGGAGCTGTTTTTT. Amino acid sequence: CTSFKGGVGTGELFF.

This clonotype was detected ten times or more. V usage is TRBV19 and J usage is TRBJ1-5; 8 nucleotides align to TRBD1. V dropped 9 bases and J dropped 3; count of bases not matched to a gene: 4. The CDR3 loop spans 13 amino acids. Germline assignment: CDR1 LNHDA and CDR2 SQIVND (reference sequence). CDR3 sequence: CASRQGLNQPQHF. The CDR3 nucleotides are TGTGCCAGCAGACAGGGGCTCAATCAGCCCCAGCATTTT.

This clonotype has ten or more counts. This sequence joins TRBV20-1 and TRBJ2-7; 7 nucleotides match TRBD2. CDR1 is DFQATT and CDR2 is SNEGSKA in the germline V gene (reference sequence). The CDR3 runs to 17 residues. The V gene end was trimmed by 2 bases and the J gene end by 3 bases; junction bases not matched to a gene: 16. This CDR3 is CSARPLAEALGIYEQYF. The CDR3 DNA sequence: TGCAGTGCTAGACCTCTAGCGGAGGCCCTAGGTATCTACGAGCAGTACTTC.

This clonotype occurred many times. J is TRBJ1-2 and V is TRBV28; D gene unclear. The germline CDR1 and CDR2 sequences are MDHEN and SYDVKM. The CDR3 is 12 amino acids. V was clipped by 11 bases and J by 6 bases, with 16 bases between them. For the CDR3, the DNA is TGTGCCGTCCTTATCGGGAGGCATGGCTACACCTTC. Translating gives CAVLIGRHGYTF.

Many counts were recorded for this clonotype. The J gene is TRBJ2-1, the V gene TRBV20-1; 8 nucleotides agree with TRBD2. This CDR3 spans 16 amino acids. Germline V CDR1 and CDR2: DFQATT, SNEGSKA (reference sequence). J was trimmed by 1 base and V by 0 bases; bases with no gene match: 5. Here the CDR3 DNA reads TGCAGTGCTAGAGATGTGGTAGCGGGATCCTACAATGAGCAGTTCTTC. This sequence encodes CSARDVVAGSYNEQFF.

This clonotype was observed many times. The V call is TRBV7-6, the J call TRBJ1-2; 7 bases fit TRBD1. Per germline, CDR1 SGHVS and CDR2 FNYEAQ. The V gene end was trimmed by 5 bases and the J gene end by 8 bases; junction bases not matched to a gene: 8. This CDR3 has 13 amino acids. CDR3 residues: CASSQKTGTGYTF. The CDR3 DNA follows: TGTGCCAGCAGCCAGAAGACAGGGACCGGCTACACCTTC.

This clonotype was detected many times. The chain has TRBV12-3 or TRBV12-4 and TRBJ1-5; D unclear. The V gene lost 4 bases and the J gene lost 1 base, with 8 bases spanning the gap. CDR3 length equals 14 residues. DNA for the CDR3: TGTGCCAGCAGTTCCGAATCAAGCAATCAGCCCCAGCATTTT. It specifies CASSSESSNQPQHF.

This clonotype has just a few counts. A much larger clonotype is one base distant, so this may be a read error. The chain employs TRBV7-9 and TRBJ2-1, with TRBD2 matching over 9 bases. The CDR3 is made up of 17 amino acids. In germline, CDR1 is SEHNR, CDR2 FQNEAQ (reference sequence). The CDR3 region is CVSSPPYRLAVNNEQFF. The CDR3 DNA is TGTGTCAGCAGCCCACCCTACAGACTAGCGGTCAACAATGAGCAGTTCTTC. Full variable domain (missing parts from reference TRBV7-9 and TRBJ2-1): DTGVSQNPRHKITKRGQNVTFRCDPISEHNRLYWYRQTLGQGPEFLTYFQNEAQLEKSRLLSDRFSAERPKGSFSTLEIQRTEQGDSAMYLCVSSPPYRLAVNNEQFFGPGTRLTVL.

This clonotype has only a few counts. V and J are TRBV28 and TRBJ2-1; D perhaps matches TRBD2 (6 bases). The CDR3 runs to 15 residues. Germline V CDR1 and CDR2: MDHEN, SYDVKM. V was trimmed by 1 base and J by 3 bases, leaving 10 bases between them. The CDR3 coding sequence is TGTGCCAGCAGTTTATCCGGGACTGGCTACAATGAGCAGTTCTTC. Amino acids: CASSLSGTGYNEQFF.

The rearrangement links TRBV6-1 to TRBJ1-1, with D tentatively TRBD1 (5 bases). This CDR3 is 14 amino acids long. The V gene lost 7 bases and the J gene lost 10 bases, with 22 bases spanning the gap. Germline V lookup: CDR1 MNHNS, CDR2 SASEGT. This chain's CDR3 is CASKPLSGTRGAFF. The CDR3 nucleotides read TGTGCCAGCAAACCCCTTTCGGGGACTAGGGGAGCTTTCTTT.

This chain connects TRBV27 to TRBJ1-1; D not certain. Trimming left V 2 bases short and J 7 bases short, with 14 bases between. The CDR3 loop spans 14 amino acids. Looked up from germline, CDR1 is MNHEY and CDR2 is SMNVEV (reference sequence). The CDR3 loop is CASSLDAEFFEAFF. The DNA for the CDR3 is TGTGCCAGCAGTTTAGATGCAGAGTTCTTTGAAGCTTTCTTT.

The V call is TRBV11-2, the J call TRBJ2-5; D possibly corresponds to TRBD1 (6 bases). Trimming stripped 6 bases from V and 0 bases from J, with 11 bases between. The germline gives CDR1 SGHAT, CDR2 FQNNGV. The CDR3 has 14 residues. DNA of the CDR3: TGTGCCAGCAGTCAGGGGCTGTACCAAGAGACCCAGTACTTC. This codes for CASSQGLYQETQYF. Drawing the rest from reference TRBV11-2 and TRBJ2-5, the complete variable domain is EAGVAQSPRYKIIEKRQSVAFWCNPISGHATLYWYQQILGQGPKLLIQFQNNGVVDDSQLPKDRFSAERLKGVDSTLKIQPAKLEDSAVYLCASSQGLYQETQYFGPGTRLLVL.

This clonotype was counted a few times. Written as DNA, the CDR3 is TGCGCCAGCAGCTTGTTCGGGGGCGAAGGTCAGCCCCAGCATTTT. It is translated as CASSLFGGEGQPQHF. The rearrangement links TRBV5-1 to TRBJ1-5; D possibly corresponds to TRBD1 (6 bases). In germline, CDR1 is SGHRS, CDR2 YFSETQ. Trimming left V 1 base short and J 6 bases short, with 14 bases between. The CDR3 runs to 15 residues.

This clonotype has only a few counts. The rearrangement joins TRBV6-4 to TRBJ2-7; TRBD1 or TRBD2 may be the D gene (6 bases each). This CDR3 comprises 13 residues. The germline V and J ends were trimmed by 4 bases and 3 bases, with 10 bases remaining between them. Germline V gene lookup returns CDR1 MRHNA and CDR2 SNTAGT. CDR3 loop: CASSVEGGYEQYF. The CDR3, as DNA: TGTGCCAGCAGTGTCGAGGGGGGCTACGAGCAGTACTTC.